Below, one T cell receptor beta chain is given with its context. Deletions cut 5 bases from V and 8 bases from J, with 18 bases between. The CDR3 is 14 amino acids. TCRdb redid the calling of the RT-PCR reads with MiXCR, one entry per CDR3 protein. The sample has about 680,000 distinct CDR3 sequences; approximately 15% are singletons. The sequence was obtained from a female donor in good health, serving as a healthy control. This chain connects TRBV12-3 or TRBV12-4 to TRBJ1-2, with D unclear. Sequenced input: memory CD4+ T cells from blood. The chain's CDR3 is CASSRGLLLGGYTF. DNA of the CDR3: TGTGCCAGCAGTCGTGGACTTCTCCTCGGGGGCTACACCTTC.